This T cell receptor (beta chain) was identified in a study of radiotherapy plus CTLA-4 blockade in lung cancer. Study information: Of all patients, about 17% responded objectively and about 34% showed disease control.

The study, taken as a whole, reports: Expansion in blood of tumor-derived TCR clones was seen after radiotherapy plus ipilimumab.

The CDR3 extends over 14 amino acids. CDR1 and CDR2 from the germline V gene are SGHRS and YFSETQ. Trimming removed 3 bases at V and 2 bases at J, with 11 bases between. As to this clone: Its matching antigen is unknown.

TCRdb keeps only in-frame clones here, not all; method: immunoSEQ multiplex PCR. The sample carries more than 90,000 clones, just under 80% recorded once. The V call is TRBV5-1, the J call TRBJ1-1; unclear D gene. The TCR sequence derives from a human donor with non-small cell lung cancer who had a partial response to radiotherapy plus ipilimumab. The sequencing here drew on peripheral blood, taken from a patient treated with radiotherapy plus ipilimumab. The CDR3 here is CASSSYSGNTEAFF. The CDR3 region has the DNA TGCGCCAGCAGCTCCTACTCGGGTAACACTGAAGCTTTCTTT.